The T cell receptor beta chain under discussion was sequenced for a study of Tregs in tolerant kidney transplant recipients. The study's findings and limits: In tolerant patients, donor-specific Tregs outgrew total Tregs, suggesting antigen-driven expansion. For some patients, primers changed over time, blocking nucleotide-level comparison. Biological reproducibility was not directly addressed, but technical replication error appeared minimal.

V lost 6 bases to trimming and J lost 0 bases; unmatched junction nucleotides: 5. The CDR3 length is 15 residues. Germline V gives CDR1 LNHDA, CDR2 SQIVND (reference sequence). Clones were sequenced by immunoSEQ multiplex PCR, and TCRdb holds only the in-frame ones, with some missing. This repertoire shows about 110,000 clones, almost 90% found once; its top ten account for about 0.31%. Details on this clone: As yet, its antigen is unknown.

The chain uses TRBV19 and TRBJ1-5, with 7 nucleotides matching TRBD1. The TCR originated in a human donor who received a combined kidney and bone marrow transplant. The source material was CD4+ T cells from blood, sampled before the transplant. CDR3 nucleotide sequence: TGTGCCAGTAGCTGGGGACAGCTTAGCAATCAGCCCCAGCATTTT. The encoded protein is CASSWGQLSNQPQHF.